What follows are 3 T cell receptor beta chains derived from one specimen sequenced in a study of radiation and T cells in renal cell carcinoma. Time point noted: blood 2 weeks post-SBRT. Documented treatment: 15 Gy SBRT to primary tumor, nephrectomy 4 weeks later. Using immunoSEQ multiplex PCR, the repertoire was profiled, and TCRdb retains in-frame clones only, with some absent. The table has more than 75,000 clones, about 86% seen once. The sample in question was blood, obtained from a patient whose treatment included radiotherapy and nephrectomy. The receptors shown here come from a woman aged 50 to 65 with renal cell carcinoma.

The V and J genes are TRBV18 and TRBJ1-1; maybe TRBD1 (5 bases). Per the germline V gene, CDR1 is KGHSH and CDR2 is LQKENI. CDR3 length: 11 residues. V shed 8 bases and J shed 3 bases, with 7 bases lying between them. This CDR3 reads CASRGDTEAFF. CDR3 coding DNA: TGTGCCAGCCGGGGGGACACTGAAGCTTTCTTT.

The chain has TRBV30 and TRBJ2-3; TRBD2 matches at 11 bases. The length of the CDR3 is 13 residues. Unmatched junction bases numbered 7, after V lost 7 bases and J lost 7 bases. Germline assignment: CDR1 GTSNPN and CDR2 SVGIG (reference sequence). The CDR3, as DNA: TGTGCCTTGGTAGCGGGGGGGCCAAATACGCAGTATTTT. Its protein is CALVAGGPNTQYF. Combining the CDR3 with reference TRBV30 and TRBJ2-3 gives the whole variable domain SQTIHQWPATLVQPVGSPLSLECTVEGTSNPNLYWYRQAAGRGLQLLFYSVGIGQISSEVPQNLSASRPQDRQFILSSKKLLLSDSGFYLCALVAGGPNTQYFGPGTRLTVL.

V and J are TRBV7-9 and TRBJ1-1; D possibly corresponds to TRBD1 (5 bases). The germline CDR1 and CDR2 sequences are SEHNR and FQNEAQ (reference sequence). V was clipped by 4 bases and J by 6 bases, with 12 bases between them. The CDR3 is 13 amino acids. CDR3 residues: CASSSTGTSEAFF. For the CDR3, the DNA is TGTGCCAGCAGCTCCACCGGGACCTCTGAAGCTTTCTTT.